This TCR beta chain was identified in a study of blood T cell repertoires in COVID-19. Sequencing used immunoSEQ multiplex PCR; TCRdb keeps in-frame clones, though not all of them. The data contain roughly 250,000 clones, roughly 93% of them singletons. Individuals drawn from 20 to 25 US areas were roughly 18 to 89 years old. CDR1 is SGDLS, CDR2 YYNGEE, per germline. The CDR3 spans 16 residues. J gave up 5 bases and V 3 bases, and 8 bases lay outside the gene matches. This receptor was obtained from a woman in her 40s with acute COVID-19. The sample comprised PBMCs or T cells enriched from blood (not recorded which). The rearrangement uses TRBV9 and TRBJ2-2; 9 bases map to TRBD2. For the CDR3, the DNA is TGTGCCAGCAGCGCAGCTAGCGGGATGAAGACCGGGGAGCTGTTTTTT. Encoded protein: CASSAASGMKTGELFF.